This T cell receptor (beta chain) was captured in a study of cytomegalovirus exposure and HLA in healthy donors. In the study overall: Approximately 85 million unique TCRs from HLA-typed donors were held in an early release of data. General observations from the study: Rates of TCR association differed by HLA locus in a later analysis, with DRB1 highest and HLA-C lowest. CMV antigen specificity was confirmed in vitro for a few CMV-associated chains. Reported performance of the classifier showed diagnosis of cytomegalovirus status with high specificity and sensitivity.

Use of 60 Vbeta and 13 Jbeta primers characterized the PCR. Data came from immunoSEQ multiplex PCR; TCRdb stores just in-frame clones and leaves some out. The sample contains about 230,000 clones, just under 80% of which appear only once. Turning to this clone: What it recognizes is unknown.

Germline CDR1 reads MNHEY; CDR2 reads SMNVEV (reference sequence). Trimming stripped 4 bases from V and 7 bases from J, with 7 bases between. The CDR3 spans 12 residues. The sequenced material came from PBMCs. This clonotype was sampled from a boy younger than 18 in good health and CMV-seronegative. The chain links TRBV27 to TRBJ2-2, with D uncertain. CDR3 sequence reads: CASSSSNGELFF. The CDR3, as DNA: TGTGCCAGCAGTTCTTCTAACGGGGAGCTGTTTTTT.